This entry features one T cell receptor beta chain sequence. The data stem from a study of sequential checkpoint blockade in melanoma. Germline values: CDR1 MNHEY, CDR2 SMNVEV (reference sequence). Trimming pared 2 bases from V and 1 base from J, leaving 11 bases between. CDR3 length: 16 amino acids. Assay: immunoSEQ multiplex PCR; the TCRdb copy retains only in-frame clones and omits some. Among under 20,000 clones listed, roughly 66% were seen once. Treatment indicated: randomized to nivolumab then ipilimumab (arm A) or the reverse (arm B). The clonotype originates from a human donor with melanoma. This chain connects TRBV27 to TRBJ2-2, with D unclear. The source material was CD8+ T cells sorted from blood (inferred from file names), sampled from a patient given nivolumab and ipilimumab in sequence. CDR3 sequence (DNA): TGTGCCAGCAGTTTAGGGCCTTATATGAACACCGGGGAGCTGTTTTTT. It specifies CASSLGPYMNTGELFF.